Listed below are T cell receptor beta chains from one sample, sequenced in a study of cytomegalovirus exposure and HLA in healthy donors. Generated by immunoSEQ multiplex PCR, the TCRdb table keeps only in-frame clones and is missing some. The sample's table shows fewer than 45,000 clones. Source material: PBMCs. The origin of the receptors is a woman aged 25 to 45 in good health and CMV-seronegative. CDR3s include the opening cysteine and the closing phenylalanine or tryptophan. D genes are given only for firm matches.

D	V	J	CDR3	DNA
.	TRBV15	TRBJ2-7	CATSRDRAEYYEQYF	TGTGCCACCAGCAGAGATCGAGCGGAGTACTACGAGCAGTACTTC
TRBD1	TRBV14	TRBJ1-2	CASSQGTGLSYGYTF	TGTGCCAGCAGCCAAGGGACAGGGCTGTCCTATGGCTACACCTTC
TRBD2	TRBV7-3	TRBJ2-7	CASSLGPIAGGFSYEQYF	TGTGCCAGCAGCTTGGGTCCTATAGCGGGAGGTTTCTCCTACGAGCAGTACTTC
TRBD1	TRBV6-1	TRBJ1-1	CASSRDRGGTEAFF	TGTGCCAGCAGCAGGGACAGGGGAGGCACTGAAGCTTTCTTT
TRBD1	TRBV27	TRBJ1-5	CASSLSPPGGGSSSNQPQHF	TGTGCCAGCAGTTTATCACCGCCAGGGGGCGGCTCCTCTAGCAATCAGCCCCAGCATTTT
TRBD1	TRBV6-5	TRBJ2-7	CASSYLGQGAYEQYF	TGTGCCAGCAGTTACCTGGGACAGGGTGCCTACGAGCAGTACTTC
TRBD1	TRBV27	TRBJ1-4	CASRQQGASEKLFF	TGTGCCAGCAGACAACAGGGGGCGTCAGAAAAACTGTTTTTT
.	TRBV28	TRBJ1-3	CASTSGRENSGNTIYF	TGTGCCAGCACCTCCGGACGGGAGAACTCTGGAAACACCATATATTTT
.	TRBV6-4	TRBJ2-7	CASENRQTSYEQYF	TGTGCCAGTGAAAATCGACAGACCTCCTACGAGCAGTACTTC
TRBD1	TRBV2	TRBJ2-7	CASRGTGGDYEQYF	TGTGCCAGCAGAGGGACAGGGGGCGACTACGAGCAGTACTTC
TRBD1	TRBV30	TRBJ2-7	CAWSVSGGNYEQYF	TGTGCCTGGAGTGTTTCAGGGGGCAACTACGAGCAGTACTTC
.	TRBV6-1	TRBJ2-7	CASSPRVGSAYEQYF	TGTGCCAGCAGTCCCCGCGTGGGGAGCGCCTACGAGCAGTACTTC
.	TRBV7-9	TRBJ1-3	CASSLQGRRNTIYF	TGTGCCAGCAGCTTGCAGGGTAGGAGAAACACCATATATTTT
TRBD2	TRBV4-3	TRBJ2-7	CASSQARVIAGPYEQYF	TGCGCCAGCAGCCAAGCCCGCGTGATAGCGGGACCCTACGAGCAGTACTTC
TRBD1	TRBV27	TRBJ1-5	CASAKPGTGGIRNQPQHF	TGTGCCAGCGCCAAACCCGGGACAGGAGGAATTCGTAATCAGCCCCAGCATTTT
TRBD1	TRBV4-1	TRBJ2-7	CASSQVPGQGYEQYF	TGCGCCAGCAGCCAAGTCCCCGGACAGGGATACGAGCAGTACTTC
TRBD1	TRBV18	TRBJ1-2	CASSPQTGDGYTF	TGTGCCAGCTCACCACAGACAGGGGATGGCTACACCTTC